The 6 T cell receptor beta chains below all came from one sample that was sequenced in a study of blood T cell repertoires in COVID-19. Here immunoSEQ multiplex PCR was the method, and the copy in TCRdb shows in-frame clones only, minus some. The sample lists about 240,000 clones; 88% were seen once. The sample taken for sequencing was peripheral blood. These receptors came from a woman aged 40 to 49 who had recovered from COVID-19.

This chain joins TRBV7-8 and TRBJ2-7; D may be TRBD1 (5 bases). There are 16 residues in the CDR3. V was shortened by 2 bases and J by 1 base, with 15 bases between the two germline ends. Germline loops: CDR1 SGHVS, CDR2 FQNEAQ. The chain's CDR3 is CASSLLGVSASYEQYF. The CDR3 region has the DNA TGTGCCAGCAGCTTATTAGGGGTTTCCGCGTCCTACGAGCAGTACTTC.

This chain links TRBV12-2 with TRBJ2-2; TRBD2, the table's D call, was not compared with the DNA. TRBV12-2 is reported as a pseudogene. The CDR3 has 14 residues. The CDR3 DNA follows: TGTGCAAGTCGCGCACGGGAGAACACCGGGGAGCTGTTTTTT. Residues: CASRARENTGELFF.

This rearrangement joins TRBV9 to TRBJ1-2, with D hard to call. The CDR3 is 15 amino acids. The germline gives CDR1 SGDLS, CDR2 YYNGEE. V gave up 4 bases and J gave up 4 bases, with 17 bases separating them. CDR3 amino acids: CASSPRYRASYGYTF. Here the CDR3 DNA reads TGTGCCAGCAGCCCCAGGTATAGAGCCAGCTATGGCTACACCTTC.

The J gene is TRBJ2-1, the V gene TRBV4-3; 12 bases line up with TRBD2. The V gene end was trimmed by 1 base and the J gene end by 8 bases; junction bases not matched to a gene: 9. CDR3 length: 17 residues. CDR1 is LGHNA and CDR2 is YSLEER in the germline V gene. The DNA for the CDR3 is TGCGCCAGCAGCCAAGCCCTGACTAGCGGGAGTAGGGATGAGCAGTTCTTC. Its protein product is CASSQALTSGSRDEQFF.

This chain connects TRBV6-1 to TRBJ2-5, with D hard to call. V lost 2 bases and J 1 base, leaving 14 bases between the germline ends. Looked up from germline, CDR1 is MNHNS and CDR2 is SASEGT. The CDR3 is 16 amino acids. The CDR3 nucleotides are TGTGCCAGCAGTGAATGGTGGGCAGGCTCCCAAGAGACCCAGTACTTC. This gives the protein CASSEWWAGSQETQYF.

V gene TRBV11-3 combines with J gene TRBJ2-2; the match to TRBD2 covers 8 bases. CDR3 size: 14 residues. Trimming removed 6 bases from V and 1 base from J; junction bases left unmatched: 1. Per germline, CDR1 SGHNT and CDR2 YENEEA. The CDR3 is CASRLAVNTGELFF. CDR3 bases: TGTGCCAGCAGACTAGCGGTGAACACCGGGGAGCTGTTTTTT. The full variable domain, completed using reference TRBV11-3 and TRBJ2-2, is EAGVVQSPRYKIIEKKQPVAFWCNPISGHNTLYWYLQNLGQGPELLIRYENEEAVDDSQLPKDRFSAERLKGVDSTLKIQPAELGDSAVYLCASRLAVNTGELFFGEGSRLTVL.